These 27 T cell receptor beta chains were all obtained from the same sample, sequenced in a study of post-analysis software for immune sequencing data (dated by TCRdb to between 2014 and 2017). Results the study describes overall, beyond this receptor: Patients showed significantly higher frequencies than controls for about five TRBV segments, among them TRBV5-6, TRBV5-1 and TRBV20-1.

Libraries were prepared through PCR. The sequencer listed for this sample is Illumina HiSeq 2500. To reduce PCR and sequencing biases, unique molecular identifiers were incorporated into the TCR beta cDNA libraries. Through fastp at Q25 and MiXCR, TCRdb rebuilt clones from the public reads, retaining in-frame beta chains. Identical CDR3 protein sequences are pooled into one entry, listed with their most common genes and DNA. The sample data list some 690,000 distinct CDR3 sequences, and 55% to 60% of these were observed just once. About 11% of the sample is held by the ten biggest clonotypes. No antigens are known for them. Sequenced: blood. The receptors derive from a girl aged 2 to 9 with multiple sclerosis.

The CDR3 nucleotides are TGCAGTGCTGGCCTAGTCGTGGTTGGGACCCAGTACTTC. Protein sequence: CSAGLVVVGTQYF. The chain links TRBV20-1 to TRBJ2-5; D remains unclear. This CDR3 has 13 amino acids. Looked up from germline, CDR1 is DFQATT and CDR2 is SNEGSKA (reference sequence). V was cut by 5 bases and J by 7 bases, with 17 bases left in between.

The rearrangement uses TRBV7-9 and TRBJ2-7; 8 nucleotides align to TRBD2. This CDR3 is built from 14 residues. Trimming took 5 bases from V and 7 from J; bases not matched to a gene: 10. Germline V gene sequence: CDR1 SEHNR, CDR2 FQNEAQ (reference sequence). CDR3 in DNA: TGTGCCAGCAGCCATTCGACTAGCGTACAGGAGCAGTACTTC. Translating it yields CASSHSTSVQEQYF.

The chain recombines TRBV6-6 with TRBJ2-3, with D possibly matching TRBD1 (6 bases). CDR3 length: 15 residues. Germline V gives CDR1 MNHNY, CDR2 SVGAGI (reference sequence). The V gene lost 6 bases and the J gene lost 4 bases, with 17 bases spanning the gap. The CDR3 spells CASSLGGPGADTQYF. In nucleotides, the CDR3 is TGTGCCAGCAGCTTAGGAGGCCCAGGGGCAGATACGCAGTATTTT.

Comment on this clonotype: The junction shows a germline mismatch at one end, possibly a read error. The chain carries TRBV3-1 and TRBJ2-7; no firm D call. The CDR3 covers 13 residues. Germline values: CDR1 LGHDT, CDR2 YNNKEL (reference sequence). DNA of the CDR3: TGCGCCAGCAGCCAAGGTCAGACCTACGAGCAGTACTTC. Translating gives CASSQGQTYEQYF.

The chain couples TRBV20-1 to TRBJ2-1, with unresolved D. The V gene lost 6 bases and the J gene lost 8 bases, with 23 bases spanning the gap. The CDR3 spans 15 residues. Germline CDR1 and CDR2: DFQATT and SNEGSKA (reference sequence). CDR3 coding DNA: TGCAGTGCGCGCCCTACCGTGAGTGTAGTCTATGAGCAGTTCTTC. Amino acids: CSARPTVSVVYEQFF.

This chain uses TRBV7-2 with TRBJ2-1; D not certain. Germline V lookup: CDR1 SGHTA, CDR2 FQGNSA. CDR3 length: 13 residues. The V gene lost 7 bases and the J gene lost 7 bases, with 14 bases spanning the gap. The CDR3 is CASTSHRQNEQFF. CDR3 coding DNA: TGTGCCAGCACCTCACATAGGCAAAATGAGCAGTTCTTC.

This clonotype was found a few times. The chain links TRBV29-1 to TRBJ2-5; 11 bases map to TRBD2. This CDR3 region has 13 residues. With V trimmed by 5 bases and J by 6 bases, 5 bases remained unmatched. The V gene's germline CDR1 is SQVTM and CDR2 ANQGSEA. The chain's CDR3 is CSVQRLAGQTQYF. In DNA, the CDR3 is TGCAGCGTTCAAAGACTAGCGGGACAGACCCAGTACTTC.

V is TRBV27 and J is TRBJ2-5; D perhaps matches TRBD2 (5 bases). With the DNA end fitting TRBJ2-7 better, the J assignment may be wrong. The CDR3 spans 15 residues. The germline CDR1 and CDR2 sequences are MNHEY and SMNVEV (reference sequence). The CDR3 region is CASRDHRTGVYEQYF. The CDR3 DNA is TGTGCCAGCAGGGACCACCGGACCGGGGTGTACGAGCAGTACTTC.

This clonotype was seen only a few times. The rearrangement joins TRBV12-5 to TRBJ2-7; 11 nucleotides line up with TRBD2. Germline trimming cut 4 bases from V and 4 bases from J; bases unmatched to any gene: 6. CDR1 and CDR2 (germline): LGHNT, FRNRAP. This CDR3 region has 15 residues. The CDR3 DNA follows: TGTGCTAGTGGTTCCTTCACTAGCGGGAGTTACGAGCAGTACTTC. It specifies CASGSFTSGSYEQYF.

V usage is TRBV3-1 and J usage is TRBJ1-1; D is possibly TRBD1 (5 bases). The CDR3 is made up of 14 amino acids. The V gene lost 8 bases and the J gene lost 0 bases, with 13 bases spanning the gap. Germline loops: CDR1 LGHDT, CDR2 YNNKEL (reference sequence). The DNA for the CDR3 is TGTGCCAGCTCAACGGGGGAGTTGAACACTGAAGCTTTCTTT. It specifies CASSTGELNTEAFF.

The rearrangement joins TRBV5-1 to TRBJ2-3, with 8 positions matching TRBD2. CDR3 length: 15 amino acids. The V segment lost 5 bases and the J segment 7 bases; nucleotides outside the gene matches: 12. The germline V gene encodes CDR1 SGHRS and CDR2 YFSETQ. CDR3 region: CASSSGLASLNTQYF. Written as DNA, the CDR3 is TGCGCCAGCAGTTCCGGACTAGCCTCGCTAAATACGCAGTATTTT.

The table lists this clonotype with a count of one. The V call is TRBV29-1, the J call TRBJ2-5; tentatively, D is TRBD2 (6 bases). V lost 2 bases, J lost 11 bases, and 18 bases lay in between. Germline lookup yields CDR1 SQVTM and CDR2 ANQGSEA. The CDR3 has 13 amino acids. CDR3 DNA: TGCAGCGTTGAAAAGCGGAGGGGAGGAGAGCAGTACTTC. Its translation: CSVEKRRGGEQYF.

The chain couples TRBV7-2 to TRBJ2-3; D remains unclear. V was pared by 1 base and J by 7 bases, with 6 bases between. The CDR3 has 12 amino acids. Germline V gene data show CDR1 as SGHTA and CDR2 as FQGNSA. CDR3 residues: CASSLDTYTQYF. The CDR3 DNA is TGTGCCAGCAGCTTAGACACTTATACGCAGTATTTT.

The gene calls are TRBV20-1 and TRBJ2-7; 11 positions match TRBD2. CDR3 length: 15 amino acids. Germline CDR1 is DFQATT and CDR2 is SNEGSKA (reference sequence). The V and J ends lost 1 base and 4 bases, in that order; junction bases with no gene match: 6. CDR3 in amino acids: CSARGTSGSRYEQYF. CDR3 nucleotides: TGCAGTGCTAGAGGCACTAGCGGGAGTAGGTACGAGCAGTACTTC.

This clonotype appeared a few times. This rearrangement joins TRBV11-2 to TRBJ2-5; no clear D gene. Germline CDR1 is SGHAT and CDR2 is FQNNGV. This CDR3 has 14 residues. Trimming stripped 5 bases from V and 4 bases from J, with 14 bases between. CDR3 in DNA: TGTGCCAGCAGCCGTCCTGGGAACAGAGAGACCCAGTACTTC. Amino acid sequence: CASSRPGNRETQYF.

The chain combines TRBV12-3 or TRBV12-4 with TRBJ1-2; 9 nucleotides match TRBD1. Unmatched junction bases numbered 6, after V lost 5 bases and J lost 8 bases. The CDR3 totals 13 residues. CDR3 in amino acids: CASSQQGAAGYTF. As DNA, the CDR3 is TGTGCCAGCAGTCAACAGGGGGCGGCGGGCTACACCTTC.

CDR3 amino acids: CASSRNTQRSNYGYTF. The CDR3 coding sequence is TGTGCCAGCAGCCGAAACACACAACGATCGAACTATGGCTACACCTTC. The V call is TRBV6-1, the J call TRBJ1-2, with no clear D. Trimming took 6 bases from V and 2 from J, leaving 19 bases between them. The CDR3 sequence is 16 residues long. The V gene's germline CDR1 is MNHNS and CDR2 SASEGT.

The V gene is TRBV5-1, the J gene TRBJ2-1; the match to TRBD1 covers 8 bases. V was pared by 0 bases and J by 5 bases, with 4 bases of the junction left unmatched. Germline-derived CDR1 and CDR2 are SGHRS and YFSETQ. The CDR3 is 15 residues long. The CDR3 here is CASSLVGQGDNEQFF. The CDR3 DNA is TGCGCCAGCAGCTTGGTAGGACAGGGTGACAATGAGCAGTTCTTC.

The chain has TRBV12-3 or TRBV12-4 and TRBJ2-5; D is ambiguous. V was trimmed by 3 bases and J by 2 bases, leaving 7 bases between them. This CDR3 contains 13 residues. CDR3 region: CASSLNRQETQYF. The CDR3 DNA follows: TGTGCCAGCAGTTTGAACAGACAAGAGACCCAGTACTTC.

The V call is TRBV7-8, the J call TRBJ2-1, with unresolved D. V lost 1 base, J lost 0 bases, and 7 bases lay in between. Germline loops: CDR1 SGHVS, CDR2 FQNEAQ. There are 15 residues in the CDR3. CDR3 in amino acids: CASSLVLASYNEQFF. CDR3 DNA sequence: TGTGCCAGCAGCTTAGTGCTTGCCTCCTACAATGAGCAGTTCTTC.

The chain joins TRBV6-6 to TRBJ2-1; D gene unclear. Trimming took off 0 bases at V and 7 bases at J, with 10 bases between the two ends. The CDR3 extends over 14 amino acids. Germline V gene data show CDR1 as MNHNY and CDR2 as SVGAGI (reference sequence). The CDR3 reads CASSYSKGVNEQFF. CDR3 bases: TGTGCCAGCAGTTACTCGAAAGGTGTTAATGAGCAGTTCTTC.

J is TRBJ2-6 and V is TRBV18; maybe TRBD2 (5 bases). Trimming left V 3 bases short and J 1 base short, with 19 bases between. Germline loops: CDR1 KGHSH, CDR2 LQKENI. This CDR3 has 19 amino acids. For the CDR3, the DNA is TGTGCCAGCTCACCTTATCTTCGGGGAGTAAGATCTGGGGCCAACGTCCTGACTTTC. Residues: CASSPYLRGVRSGANVLTF.

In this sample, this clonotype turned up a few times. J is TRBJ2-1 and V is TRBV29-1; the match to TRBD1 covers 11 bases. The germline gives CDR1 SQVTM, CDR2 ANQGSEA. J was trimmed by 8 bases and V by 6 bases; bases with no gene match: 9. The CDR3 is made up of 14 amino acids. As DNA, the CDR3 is TGCAGCGTCGACCTCAGGACAGGGGGCGATGAGCAGTTCTTC. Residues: CSVDLRTGGDEQFF.

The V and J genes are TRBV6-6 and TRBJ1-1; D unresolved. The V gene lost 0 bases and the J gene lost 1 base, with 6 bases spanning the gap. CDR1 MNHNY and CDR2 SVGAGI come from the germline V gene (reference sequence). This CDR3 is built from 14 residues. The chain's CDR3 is CASSYSRPNTEAFF. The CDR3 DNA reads TGTGCCAGCAGTTACTCCCGGCCGAACACTGAAGCTTTCTTT.

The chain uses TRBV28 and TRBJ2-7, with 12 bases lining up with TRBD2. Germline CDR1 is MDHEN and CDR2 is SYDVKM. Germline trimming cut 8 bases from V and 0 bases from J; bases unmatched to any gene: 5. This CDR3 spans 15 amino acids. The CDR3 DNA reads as TGTGCCAGCGAAGGGACTAGCGGGTACTCCTACGAGCAGTACTTC. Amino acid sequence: CASEGTSGYSYEQYF.

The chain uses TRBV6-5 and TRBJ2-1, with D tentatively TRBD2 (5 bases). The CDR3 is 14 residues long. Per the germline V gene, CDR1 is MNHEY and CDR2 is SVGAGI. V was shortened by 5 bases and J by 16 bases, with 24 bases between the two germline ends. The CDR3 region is CASSGGWVDTEAFF. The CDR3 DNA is TGTGCCAGCAGTGGAGGTTGGGTTGACACTGAAGCTTTCTTC.

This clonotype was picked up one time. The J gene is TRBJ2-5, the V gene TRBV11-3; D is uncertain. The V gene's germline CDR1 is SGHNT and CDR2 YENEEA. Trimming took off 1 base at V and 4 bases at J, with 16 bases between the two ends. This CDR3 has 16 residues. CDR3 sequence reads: CASSLASSTTGETQYF. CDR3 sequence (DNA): TGTGCCAGCAGCTTAGCCTCCTCCACCACGGGAGAGACCCAGTACTTC.